This T cell receptor beta chain was documented in a study of blood T cell repertoires in COVID-19. The germline gives CDR1 MNHEY, CDR2 SMNVEV (reference sequence). The V and J ends lost 5 bases and 7 bases respectively, with 12 bases between them. The CDR3 has 13 residues. Original analysis: Estimated nucleated cell counts came from reference gene primer amplification. Generated by immunoSEQ multiplex PCR, the TCRdb table keeps only in-frame clones and is missing some. V and J calls plus clone size are reproduced from that table; the DNA served to infer D and trimming. The data show 230,000 or so clones, 80% to 90% seen once.

This chain joins TRBV27 and TRBJ2-1; TRBD2 might be the D (6 bases). The receptor comes from a man aged 35-49 years with active or convalescent COVID-19. The sequenced material came from peripheral blood. The CDR3: CASSNPSVNEQFF. The CDR3 nucleotides are TGTGCCAGCAGTAACCCTAGCGTGAATGAGCAGTTCTTC.